The 23 T cell receptor beta chains presented below share a single source sample, sequenced in a study of T cell repertoires in cytomegalovirus infection. A single record per CDR3 protein comes from TCRdb applying MiXCR to the reads. The sample holds roughly 250,000 distinct CDR3 sequences, approximately 13% seen once. The sample taken for sequencing was PBMCs. The receptors stem from a human donor in good health (CMV status not recorded). Some clones in this sample may be carry-over from other donors' samples.

This rearrangement joins TRBV14 to TRBJ1-4, with no clear D. CDR1 is SGHDN, CDR2 FVKESK, per germline. Trimming cost V 1 base and J 5 bases, with 5 bases left between them. The CDR3 runs to 13 residues. This CDR3 is CASSQVGNEKLFF. The CDR3 bases are TGTGCCAGCAGCCAAGTCGGGAATGAAAAACTGTTTTTT. Based on the CDR3 plus reference TRBV14 and TRBJ1-4, the full variable domain is EAGVTQFPSHSVIEKGQTVTLRCDPISGHDNLYWYRRVMGKEIKFLLHFVKESKQDESGMPNNRFLAERTGGTYSTLKVQPAELEDSGVYFCASSQVGNEKLFFGSGTQLSVL.

This clonotype was recorded many times. The CDR3 here is CASSPTYTGELFF. The CDR3 DNA sequence: TGTGCCAGCAGCCCGACCTACACCGGGGAGCTGTTTTTT. The rearrangement uses TRBV7-2 and TRBJ2-2; D is unresolved. Trimming took 5 bases from V and 3 from J, leaving 7 bases between them. From germline, CDR1 is SGHTA and CDR2 FQGNSA. CDR3 length: 13 amino acids. Supplemented by reference TRBV7-2 and TRBJ2-2, the full variable domain reads GAGVSQSPSNKVTEKGKDVELRCDPISGHTALYWYRQSLGQGLEFLIYFQGNSAPDKSGLPSDRFSAERTGGSVSTLTIQRTQQEDSAVYLCASSPTYTGELFFGEGSRLTVL.

There are many counts of this clonotype. The chain has TRBV7-9 and TRBJ1-4, with 10 positions matching TRBD1. Unmatched junction bases numbered 5, after V lost 1 base and J lost 6 bases. CDR1 is SEHNR and CDR2 is FQNEAQ in the germline V gene (reference sequence). CDR3 length: 16 amino acids. DNA of the CDR3: TGTGCCAGCAGCTTAGTGGGAGGACAGGGGGATGAAAAACTGTTTTTT. It translates to CASSLVGGQGDEKLFF.

This clonotype has more than one count but fewer than ten. The gene calls are TRBV28 and TRBJ1-1, with 7 bases fitting TRBD1. Trimming took 5 bases from V and 5 from J; bases not matched to a gene: 17. CDR3 length: 17 amino acids. CDR1 is MDHEN and CDR2 is SYDVKM in the germline V gene. The CDR3 bases are TGTGCCAGCAGTCCCCCCCCCCAACAGGGGAAACGGACTGAAGCTTTCTTT. Translating it yields CASSPPPQQGKRTEAFF.

This clonotype has a count of ten or more. The chain combines TRBV7-2 with TRBJ2-1, with D tentatively TRBD1 (6 bases). The CDR3 consists of 13 residues. Trimming removed 5 bases at V and 3 bases at J, with 8 bases between. CDR1 SGHTA and CDR2 FQGNSA come from the germline V gene. DNA for the CDR3: TGTGCCAGCAGCCCGGACAGCTACAATGAGCAGTTCTTC. This translates into CASSPDSYNEQFF.

The J gene is TRBJ2-7, the V gene TRBV5-1; 8 bases are a match to TRBD2. There are 19 residues in the CDR3. The junction had 18 bases not matched to a gene; V was cut back by 2 bases and J by 2 bases. From germline, CDR1 is SGHRS and CDR2 YFSETQ. CDR3 sequence: CASSLPKPAVGTSPYEQYF. Written as DNA, the CDR3 is TGCGCCAGCAGCTTACCCAAGCCCGCGGTCGGGACTAGTCCCTACGAGCAGTACTTC.

This clonotype was observed at least ten times. The chain employs TRBV7-2 and TRBJ1-5, with no clear D. V lost 1 base and J 7 bases, leaving 8 bases between the germline ends. Germline V gives CDR1 SGHTA, CDR2 FQGNSA. CDR3 length: 13 amino acids. CDR3 in amino acids: CASSLEGWQPQHF. For the CDR3, the DNA is TGTGCCAGCAGCTTAGAGGGTTGGCAGCCCCAGCATTTT.

The chain recombines TRBV20-1 with TRBJ2-2, with TRBD1 matching over 8 bases. Germline trimming cut 6 bases from V and 5 bases from J; bases unmatched to any gene: 8. CDR1 is DFQATT and CDR2 is SNEGSKA in the germline V gene (reference sequence). The CDR3 sequence is 14 residues long. The chain's CDR3 is CSASQGAGTGELFF. In DNA form, the CDR3 reads TGCAGTGCAAGTCAGGGGGCGGGAACCGGGGAGCTGTTTTTT.

With respect to this clonotype: The CDR3 does not close with the conserved phenylalanine or tryptophan, likely indicating a read error. The chain couples TRBV2 to TRBJ2-7; 10 nucleotides align to TRBD1. Losses at the gene ends were 6 bases for V and 5 bases for J; bases not matched to a gene: 7. CDR3 length: 14 amino acids. Germline lookup yields CDR1 SNHLY and CDR2 FYNNEI. The CDR3 DNA reads TGTGCCAGCAGGGGACGACAGGGGGCCCACGAGCAGTACTAC. It encodes CASRGRQGAHEQYY.

This clonotype was seen at least ten times. A clone one base away is much larger, so this may be a read error. The V gene is TRBV7-2, the J gene TRBJ1-5; tentative D call: TRBD1 (5 bases). The CDR3 spans 13 residues. V shed 3 bases and J shed 6 bases, with 9 bases lying between them. Germline V gene data show CDR1 as SGHTA and CDR2 as FQGNSA. The CDR3 sequence: CASSLGGFQPQHF. The CDR3 DNA reads as TGTGCCAGCAGCTTGGGGGGTTTTCAGCCCCAGCATTTT. The entire variable domain, with the rest obtained from reference TRBV7-2 and TRBJ1-5, is as follows: GAGVSQSPSNKVTEKGKDVELRCDPISGHTALYWYRQSLGQGLEFLIYFQGNSAPDKSGLPSDRFSAERTGGSVSTLTIQRTQQEDSAVYLCASSLGGFQPQHFGDGTRLSIL.

This clonotype was counted many times. V and J are TRBV7-2 and TRBJ2-5; D is perhaps TRBD1 (5 bases). CDR3 length equals 14 residues. The V end lost 1 base, the J end lost 5 bases, and 11 bases lay between the germline ends. CDR1 SGHTA and CDR2 FQGNSA come from the germline V gene. The CDR3 here is CASSLDTGFETQYF. In DNA, the CDR3 is TGTGCCAGCAGCTTAGACACAGGTTTTGAGACCCAGTACTTC.

The sample holds a few counts of this clonotype. The chain is built from TRBV6-8 and TRBJ2-7; no definite D call. Germline CDR1 reads MNHGY; CDR2 reads SAAAGT. The CDR3 sequence is 14 residues long. V was clipped by 0 bases and J by 3 bases, with 9 bases between them. The CDR3 nucleotides are TGTGCCAGCAGTTACTCAAGGCTGAACTACGAGCAGTACTTC. It specifies CASSYSRLNYEQYF.

This clonotype was picked up many times. The gene calls are TRBV7-2 and TRBJ1-2, with no clear D. V lost 5 bases, J lost 5 bases, and 6 bases lay in between. The CDR3 totals 11 residues. CDR1 is SGHTA, CDR2 FQGNSA, per germline. The CDR3 protein is CASSAVYGYTF. The CDR3 nucleotides read TGTGCCAGCAGCGCAGTTTATGGCTACACCTTC.

This clonotype has at least ten counts. The chain is built from TRBV28 and TRBJ2-6; a possible D gene is TRBD2 (6 bases). From germline, CDR1 is MDHEN and CDR2 SYDVKM. The CDR3 extends over 17 amino acids. V shed 6 bases and J shed 0 bases, with 15 bases lying between them. CDR3 in DNA: TGTGCCAGCAGGCCCCTCGGGAGCAGCTCTGGGGCCAACGTCCTGACTTTC. Its translation is CASRPLGSSSGANVLTF.

This clonotype was seen ten or more times. This chain connects TRBV6-5 to TRBJ2-1; TRBD1 matches 8 bases. The CDR3 covers 16 residues. Germline CDR1 reads MNHEY; CDR2 reads SVGAGI. The V and J ends lost 5 bases and 0 bases, in that order; junction bases with no gene match: 6. The CDR3 spells CASSRAGGLSYNEQFF. The CDR3 DNA reads as TGTGCCAGCAGTCGAGCAGGGGGCCTCTCCTACAATGAGCAGTTCTTC.

This clonotype was seen at least ten times. The chain joins TRBV27 to TRBJ2-4, with a possible D match to TRBD2 (6 bases). This CDR3 contains 17 residues. Between the trimmed V and J ends, which lost 4 bases and 0 bases, there was a span of 16 bases. CDR1 and CDR2 from the germline V gene are MNHEY and SMNVEV (reference sequence). The CDR3 sequence is CASSSRDFSLAKNIQYF. CDR3 in DNA: TGTGCCAGCAGTTCCCGGGACTTCTCATTAGCCAAAAACATTCAGTACTTC.

This clonotype was counted ten times or more. The V and J genes are TRBV28 and TRBJ1-1, with D unresolved. CDR3 length: 15 residues. Germline V gives CDR1 MDHEN, CDR2 SYDVKM. With 7 bases removed from V and 1 base from J, the gap between germline ends came to 16 bases. Written as DNA, the CDR3 is TGTGCCAGCATGGAGCGGCGGGGTCGGAACACTGAAGCTTTCTTT. This translates into CASMERRGRNTEAFF.

The sample holds many counts of this clonotype. The V and J genes are TRBV24-1 and TRBJ1-5; the D gene is possibly TRBD1 (5 bases). The V end lost 0 bases, the J end lost 4 bases, and 15 bases lay between the germline ends. Germline-derived CDR1 and CDR2 are KGHDR and SFDVKD. CDR3 length: 17 amino acids. The CDR3 DNA reads TGTGCCACCAGTGATTTGAGGGACCGAATTACGAATCAGCCCCAGCATTTT. Its translation: CATSDLRDRITNQPQHF.

This clonotype has ten or more counts. This sequence joins TRBV7-2 and TRBJ2-7; D possibly matches TRBD1 or TRBD2 (7 bases each). Trimming cost V 1 base and J 7 bases, with 17 bases left between them. CDR1 SGHTA and CDR2 FQGNSA come from the germline V gene. The CDR3 has 15 residues. CDR3 protein: CASSLDQGGRSEQYF. DNA of the CDR3: TGTGCCAGCAGCTTAGACCAGGGGGGGAGGTCTGAGCAGTACTTC.

This clonotype was detected a few times. The chain employs TRBV5-5 and TRBJ1-1, with 9 bases lining up with TRBD1. J lost 8 bases, V lost 4 bases, and 9 bases had no gene match. Germline V CDR1 and CDR2: SGHKS, YYEKEE (reference sequence). This CDR3 comprises 14 residues. CDR3 nucleotides: TGTGCCAGCAGCGGGACAGGGAATCGGTTCGAAGCTTTCTTT. This codes for CASSGTGNRFEAFF. Full variable domain (remainder filled in from reference TRBV5-5 and TRBJ1-1): DAGVTQSPTHLIKTRGQQVTLRCSPISGHKSVSWYQQVLGQGPQFIFQYYEKEERGRGNFPDRFSARQFPNYSSELNVNALLLGDSALYLCASSGTGNRFEAFFGQGTRLTVV.

This chain joins TRBV12-3 or TRBV12-4 and TRBJ2-3; TRBD2 matches 8 bases. V dropped 3 bases and J dropped 7; count of bases not matched to a gene: 9. CDR3 length: 15 amino acids. The CDR3 sequence is CASSLIAGLLNTQYF. The CDR3 DNA reads as TGTGCCAGCAGTTTGATAGCGGGGCTGCTAAATACGCAGTATTTT.

The rearrangement joins TRBV5-6 to TRBJ1-2, with D possibly matching TRBD1 (5 bases). CDR1 SGHDT and CDR2 YYEEEE come from the germline V gene. The CDR3 runs 14 residues. The ends were cut back, 6 bases at V and 5 bases at J, with 17 bases in the middle. CDR3 bases: TGTGCCAGCATCATGGGCGCAGGGATGTATGGCTACACCTTC. Translating gives CASIMGAGMYGYTF. Filled out from reference TRBV5-6 and TRBJ1-2, the complete variable domain reads DAGVTQSPTHLIKTRGQQVTLRCSPKSGHDTVSWYQQALGQGPQFIFQYYEEEERQRGNFPDRFSGHQFPNYSSELNVNALLLGDSALYLCASIMGAGMYGYTFGSGTRLTVV.

This clonotype was found once. V gene TRBV30 combines with J gene TRBJ1-2, with D uncertain. The CDR3 sequence is 16 residues long. V lost 0 bases to trimming and J lost 1 base, with 15 bases between them. CDR1 and CDR2 (germline): GTSNPN, SVGIG (reference sequence). In nucleotides, the CDR3 is TGTGCCTGGAGTGTACTCGGACTTACAATTAACTATGGCTACACCTTC. It yields the protein CAWSVLGLTINYGYTF.